This T cell receptor beta chain was recorded in a study of blood T cell repertoires in COVID-19. Study summary: Samples of COVID-19 (acute and convalescent) were obtained from the United States, Italy and Spain. Nucleic acid was either cDNA or gDNA, and it came from T cells, B-cell-depleted T cells, or PBMCs.

This clone turned up a few times. Authors' processing steps: Nucleated cell counts were estimated from reference gene primer amplification. The assay was immunoSEQ multiplex PCR, and TCRdb's table has in-frame clones only and misses some. The DNA gave D and trimming, while V, J and clone size come from that table. The sample has 200,000 to 250,000 clones; roughly 80% are singletons. With V trimmed by 5 bases and J by 9 bases, 12 bases remained unmatched. CDR3 length: 14 amino acids. Germline lookup yields CDR1 SGHVS and CDR2 FQNEAQ. The chain carries TRBV7-8 and TRBJ2-7; 8 bases align to TRBD2. The sample comprised peripheral blood. This receptor was obtained from a young woman with acute or convalescent COVID-19. The chain's CDR3 is CASSPINGGGLQYF. The CDR3 nucleotides are TGTGCCAGCAGCCCTATTAACGGCGGGGGGTTGCAGTACTTC.